The clone carrying this T cell receptor beta chain occurred many times. The method was immunoSEQ multiplex PCR; TCRdb's version includes in-frame clones alone and lacks a portion of them. Among roughly 6,500 clones, about 25% were seen once, and the ten largest hold roughly 8.9%. The CDR3 totals 15 residues. V lost 6 bases, J lost 0 bases, and 11 bases lay in between. Per germline, CDR1 SGHNT and CDR2 YENEEA. This sample is part of a study of sequential checkpoint blockade in melanoma. For the study at large: Arm A got nivolumab then ipilimumab; arm B the reverse, 1:1. DNA from more than 75 pretreatment tumor samples underwent TCRβ immunosequencing.

Treatment: randomized to nivolumab then ipilimumab (arm A) or the reverse (arm B). DNA-damaging chemotherapy had not been given to any patient beforehand. The sequence came from a human donor with melanoma. The V call is TRBV11-3, the J call TRBJ2-2; D may be TRBD1 (6 bases). The material was tumor tissue (inferred from file names), obtained from a patient given nivolumab and ipilimumab in sequence. CDR3: CASRNRASNTGELFF. As DNA, the CDR3 is TGTGCCAGCAGAAACAGGGCCTCGAACACCGGGGAGCTGTTTTTT.